The clone carrying this TCR beta chain was seen only once. The antigen is not known. The sample comes from a study of CD8+ T cells in alopecia areata. Study details: Tofacitinib ran for 6 to 18 months before 6 months off drug.

Broader study findings: Alopecia totalis/universalis scalp especially showed more expanded CD8+ clones than normal scalp.

Noted treatment: oral pan-JAK inhibitor, 5-10 mg twice daily. Separation by sorting yielded CD4+ and CD8+ T cells from PBMCs. Sequencing relied on a cDNA template that was reverse transcribed from extracted RNA. TCRdb's copy holds only in-frame clones and misses some; the assay was immunoSEQ multiplex PCR. The sample records more than 150,000 clones, 45% to 60% being singletons. There are 14 residues in the CDR3. Losses at the gene ends were 3 bases for V and 2 bases for J; bases not matched to a gene: 4. Germline assignment: CDR1 GTSNPN and CDR2 SVGIG (reference sequence). The sample here was CD8+ T cells sorted from blood, taken at week 52, from a patient treated with tofacitinib. This TCR came from a human donor with alopecia areata. V gene TRBV30 combines with J gene TRBJ1-5; 7 bases fit TRBD1. In nucleotides, the CDR3 is TGTGCCTGGAGCCAAGACAGGGGCAATCAGCCCCAGCATTTT. This gives the protein CAWSQDRGNQPQHF.